This T cell receptor (beta chain) was profiled in a study of cytomegalovirus exposure and HLA in healthy donors. Study at large: Approximately 81% of roughly 400 genotyped donors fell in the Caucasian-associated ancestry cluster.

Study-level findings and limits: Most of the TCR beta V segments (in an earlier analysis) were productive either about 87% or about 30% of the time.

CDR1 is MDHEN and CDR2 is SYDVKM in the germline V gene. The CDR3 covers 14 residues. J gave up 4 bases and V 6 bases, and 2 bases lay outside the gene matches. Comment on this clone: The antigen remains undetermined.

In the PCR, 60 Vbeta and 13 Jbeta primers were used. Produced via immunoSEQ multiplex PCR; TCRdb's table is partial and in-frame only. The sample yields hundreds of thousands of clones, around three quarters seen once. The TCR comes from a man in his forties or fifties in good health and CMV-seronegative. The chain carries TRBV28 and TRBJ2-5, with TRBD2 matching 13 bases. Sequencing was done on a sample of PBMCs. The CDR3: CASRLAGGAETQYF. The CDR3 DNA sequence: TGTGCCAGCAGACTAGCGGGAGGGGCAGAGACCCAGTACTTC.